Sequencing of this T cell receptor (beta chain) was carried out in a study of cytomegalovirus exposure and HLA in healthy donors. J gave up 1 base and V 5 bases, and 9 bases lay outside the gene matches. The germline V gene encodes CDR1 SGHNT and CDR2 YENEEA. The CDR3 is 17 amino acids. In this sample, this clone turned up a few times. Using immunoSEQ multiplex PCR, the repertoire was profiled, and TCRdb retains in-frame clones only, with some absent. This sample has approximately 170,000 clones, with under 95% found just once. The sequencing sample was made of PBMCs. The sequence was collected from a woman in her late teens or twenties in good health and CMV-seropositive. V and J are TRBV11-3 and TRBJ2-2, with 8 bases lining up with TRBD1. The CDR3: CASSLGFGQGNTGELFF. The CDR3 DNA reads as TGTGCCAGCAGCCTAGGCTTTGGACAGGGGAACACCGGGGAGCTGTTTTTT.